This T cell receptor (beta chain) is drawn from a study of a mutant IDH1 vaccine in newly diagnosed glioma. Overall study: Vaccine administration was initiated 4-6 weeks following radiotherapy alone, or with temozolomide cycles. Visit V12 was at week 35; visit V13 was at week 47.

TCRdb's table, derived via immunoSEQ multiplex PCR, lists solely in-frame clones and lacks some. Of around 50,000 clones listed, 88% are singletons. Whole-study results and caveats: Pseudoprogression apparently tracked independently of changes in top peripheral T cell clonotypes.

As for this clone: The antigen is unknown.

V was pared by 4 bases and J by 7 bases, with 16 bases between. This CDR3 contains 14 residues. CDR1 is SGHTA and CDR2 is FQGNSA in the germline V gene. Time point: week 35, safety follow-up. In the vaccine, a single dose held 300 ug of the mutant IDH1 20-mer peptide, along with topical imiquimod. Patients came in for eight vaccinations, in weeks 1, 3, 5, 7, 11, 15, 19 and 23. This chain joins TRBV7-2 and TRBJ1-1; D is possibly TRBD1 (5 bases). This receptor was obtained from a middle-aged woman with glioma. The sequencing here drew on PBMCs, taken from a glioma patient whose treatment included an IDH1 peptide vaccine. The DNA of the CDR3 is TGTGCCAGCAGCTCCCAGTCTGGGGCTCGTGAAGCTTTCTTT. Amino acid sequence: CASSSQSGAREAFF.